The sequence of this TCR beta chain was determined in a study of cytomegalovirus exposure and HLA in healthy donors. Study conclusions and caveats: Presence/absence analyses assumed roughly uniform sequencing depth across donors, which may not hold.

Both 60 Vbeta primers and 13 Jbeta primers went into the PCR. Assay used: immunoSEQ multiplex PCR; TCRdb lists only in-frame clones, some missing. The repertoire holds around 120,000 clones, with 60% to 85% as singletons. As concerns this clone: Its specificity is unknown.

Sequenced: PBMCs. The clonotype comes from a middle-aged woman in good health and CMV-seropositive.

The CDR3 coding sequence is TGTGCCAGCAGGACCACCGACAGGAGCAATTCACCCCTCCACTTT. Translation gives CASRTTDRSNSPLHF. V and J are TRBV27 and TRBJ1-6; perhaps TRBD1 as D (6 bases). Germline V lookup: CDR1 MNHEY, CDR2 SMNVEV (reference sequence). The V gene lost 6 bases and the J gene lost 7 bases, with 16 bases spanning the gap. The CDR3 extends over 15 amino acids.